The 27 T cell receptor beta chains given below trace back to one sample, sequenced in a study of CD8 T cells in ankylosing spondylitis. TCRdb analysed the 5' RACE reads with MiXCR anew, one entry per CDR3 protein. The table lists more than 250,000 distinct CDR3 sequences, 11% of them singletons. Sequenced material: blood, either unsorted or a sorted T cell fraction (not recorded which). The source of these receptors is a female donor with ankylosing spondylitis or in good health (not recorded which).

This clonotype was seen many times. The gene calls are TRBV20-1 and TRBJ1-4, with no clear D. There are 12 residues in the CDR3. Germline CDR1 and CDR2: DFQATT and SNEGSKA (reference sequence). V dropped 6 bases and J dropped 4 bases, with 9 bases sitting between them. The CDR3: CSARALNEKLFF. Written as DNA, the CDR3 is TGCAGTGCGCGGGCCCTTAATGAAAAACTGTTTTTT.

This clonotype was counted ten times or more. The chain combines TRBV12-3 or TRBV12-4 with TRBJ2-4, with D perhaps TRBD2 (5 bases). The CDR3 length is 14 residues. V lost 5 bases, J lost 0 bases, and 8 bases lay in between. The CDR3 spells CASSKGVAKNIQYF. Written as DNA, the CDR3 is TGTGCCAGCAGTAAGGGAGTAGCCAAAAACATTCAGTACTTC.

This clonotype has at least ten counts. This chain connects TRBV11-2 to TRBJ2-7, with D perhaps assigned TRBD1 or TRBD2 (5 bases each). With 3 bases removed from V and 2 bases from J, the gap between germline ends came to 14 bases. Germline V gives CDR1 SGHAT, CDR2 FQNNGV. CDR3 length equals 15 residues. CDR3 sequence: CASSFQGTNPYEQYF. CDR3 coding DNA: TGTGCCAGCAGCTTCCAAGGGACGAACCCCTACGAGCAGTACTTC.

This clonotype turned up a few times. The V gene is TRBV20-1, the J gene TRBJ2-6, with 12 bases lining up with TRBD1. Germline trimming cut 0 bases from V and 1 base from J; bases unmatched to any gene: 7. Germline loops: CDR1 DFQATT, CDR2 SNEGSKA (reference sequence). The CDR3 has 19 residues. This CDR3 is CSARDGDRGHWSGANVLTF. The CDR3 bases are TGCAGTGCTAGAGATGGGGACAGGGGGCATTGGTCTGGGGCCAACGTCCTGACTTTC.

The DNA of the CDR3 is TGTGCCAGCACCGCTCGGGACTCTGGGGCCAACGTCCTGACTTTC. Translating gives CASTARDSGANVLTF. The chain uses TRBV25-1 and TRBJ2-6; TRBD2 is a possible D gene (5 bases). CDR1 MGHDK and CDR2 SYGVNS come from the germline V gene. Trimming removed 7 bases from V and 0 bases from J, with 10 bases in between. The CDR3 contains 15 residues.

This clonotype was picked up a small number of times. This sequence joins TRBV11-2 and TRBJ2-1, with TRBD2 matching 7 bases. Germline values: CDR1 SGHAT, CDR2 FQNNGV. This CDR3 has 15 amino acids. Trimming at V came to 5 bases and at J to 2 bases, leaving 6 bases not matched to a gene. CDR3 amino acids: CASSRREETYNEQFF. The CDR3 DNA is TGTGCCAGCAGCCGTCGGGAGGAAACCTACAATGAGCAGTTCTTC.

The sample holds many counts of this clonotype. CDR3 sequence (DNA): TGCAGTGCCCCGATGGACGGGAGGCGGGCCCAGTACTTC. This gives the protein CSAPMDGRRAQYF. The rearrangement links TRBV20-1 to TRBJ2-5; 7 positions agree with TRBD2. The CDR3 is made up of 13 amino acids. Trimming took 6 bases from V and 9 from J; bases not matched to a gene: 13. Germline CDR1 DFQATT, CDR2 SNEGSKA (reference sequence).

This clonotype was observed a few times. The chain employs TRBV7-2 and TRBJ2-3; perhaps TRBD2 as D (5 bases). In germline, CDR1 is SGHTA, CDR2 FQGNSA. The ends were cut back, 2 bases at V and 3 bases at J, with 12 bases in the middle. This CDR3 contains 15 residues. Written as DNA, the CDR3 is TGTGCCAGCAGCTTACGACTGACTACAACAGATACGCAGTATTTT. This translates into CASSLRLTTTDTQYF. Supplemented by reference TRBV7-2 and TRBJ2-3, the full variable domain reads GAGVSQSPSNKVTEKGKDVELRCDPISGHTALYWYRQSLGQGLEFLIYFQGNSAPDKSGLPSDRFSAERTGGSVSTLTIQRTQQEDSAVYLCASSLRLTTTDTQYFGPGTRLTVL.

This clonotype was seen many times. V and J are TRBV5-1 and TRBJ1-5; D may be TRBD1 (6 bases). Trimming took off 4 bases at V and 5 bases at J, with 13 bases between the two ends. The CDR3 has 14 amino acids. Germline V gene sequence: CDR1 SGHRS, CDR2 YFSETQ. CDR3 region: CASSPVQGHQPQHF. Here the CDR3 DNA reads TGCGCCAGCAGCCCGGTACAGGGTCATCAGCCCCAGCATTTT.

As for this clonotype: Given a much more abundant clone one base away, this may be a read error. The rearrangement joins TRBV5-1 to TRBJ2-1; D unresolved. Trimming took 2 bases from V and 3 from J, leaving 12 bases between them. This CDR3 spans 15 amino acids. Germline assignment: CDR1 SGHRS and CDR2 YFSETQ. The CDR3 coding sequence is TGCGCCAGCAGCTTACCGGGTAACCTCTACAATGAGCAGTTCTTC. It encodes CASSLPGNLYNEQFF.

The rearrangement links TRBV15 to TRBJ2-3; D unresolved. This CDR3 spans 15 amino acids. V lost 0 bases to trimming and J lost 2 bases, with 9 bases between them. Per germline, CDR1 LNHNV and CDR2 YYDKDF (reference sequence). The CDR3 is CATSRDRHFTDTQYF. The CDR3 bases are TGTGCCACCAGCAGAGATCGGCATTTCACAGATACGCAGTATTTT.

This clonotype was detected only a few times. This rearrangement joins TRBV9 to TRBJ1-6, with TRBD1 matching 8 bases. Unmatched junction bases numbered 6, after V lost 4 bases and J lost 0 bases. CDR3 length: 17 amino acids. Germline V lookup: CDR1 SGDLS, CDR2 YYNGEE. CDR3 coding DNA: TGTGCCAGCAGCCAGGGGGCCGAGAGCTCCTATAATTCACCCCTCCACTTT. Protein sequence: CASSQGAESSYNSPLHF.

This clonotype showed up many times. The chain couples TRBV27 to TRBJ2-1; possibly TRBD2 for D (5 bases). Germline CDR1 reads MNHEY; CDR2 reads SMNVEV (reference sequence). The ends were cut back, 3 bases at V and 8 bases at J, with 20 bases in the middle. CDR3 size: 16 residues. The CDR3 region has the DNA TGTGCCAGCAGTTTGGGTGGGTGGGAGTCCCGGGATGAGCAGTTCTTC. It translates to CASSLGGWESRDEQFF.

The rearrangement links TRBV3-1 to TRBJ2-2, with 10 nucleotides matching TRBD2. The CDR3 length is 18 residues. Germline-derived CDR1 and CDR2 are LGHDT and YNNKEL (reference sequence). With 8 bases clipped from V and 8 bases from J, the junction kept 20 bases outside the gene matches. The CDR3 sequence is CASSMGASGRMLAGELFF. The DNA of the CDR3 is TGTGCCAGCTCCATGGGAGCTAGCGGGAGAATGTTGGCAGGGGAGCTGTTTTTT. Full variable domain (outside the CDR3, taken from reference TRBV3-1 and TRBJ2-2): DTAVSQTPKYLVTQMGNDKSIKCEQNLGHDTMYWYKQDSKKFLKIMFSYNNKELIINETVPNRFSPKSPDKAHLNLHINSLELGDSAVYFCASSMGASGRMLAGELFFGEGSRLTVL.

The gene calls are TRBV15 and TRBJ2-7; D is unclear. The CDR3 totals 20 residues. Germline assignment: CDR1 LNHNV and CDR2 YYDKDF (reference sequence). Trimming removed 0 bases from V and 3 bases from J, with 27 bases in between. The CDR3 nucleotides are TGTGCCACCAGCAGAGATCTACTAAGCGACCGGGCAGACGAACTCTACGAGCAGTACTTC. It yields the protein CATSRDLLSDRADELYEQYF.

This clonotype was recorded at least ten times. The V gene is TRBV5-1, the J gene TRBJ1-1; tentatively, D is TRBD1 (6 bases). V was clipped by 4 bases and J by 0 bases, with 10 bases between them. CDR1 is SGHRS and CDR2 is YFSETQ in the germline V gene. CDR3 length equals 14 residues. CDR3 bases: TGCGCCAGCAGCGTGACAGGAATGAACACTGAAGCTTTCTTT. Translated, it gives CASSVTGMNTEAFF. Together with reference TRBV5-1 and TRBJ1-1, the CDR3 gives the full variable domain: KAGVTQTPRYLIKTRGQQVTLSCSPISGHRSVSWYQQTPGQGLQFLFEYFSETQRNKGNFPGRFSGRQFSNSRSEMNVSTLELGDSALYLCASSVTGMNTEAFFGQGTRLTVV.

The chain recombines TRBV19 with TRBJ2-3; a weak D match, TRBD2 (6 bases). The CDR3 length is 15 residues. CDR1 is LNHDA and CDR2 is SQIVND in the germline V gene (reference sequence). V lost 7 bases to trimming and J lost 5 bases, with 19 bases between them. CDR3 nucleotide sequence: TGTGCCAGTAACCCCAATGGGGGGTTCAGAGATACGCAGTATTTT. Amino acid sequence: CASNPNGGFRDTQYF.

V and J are TRBV20-1 and TRBJ1-5; a possible D gene is TRBD1 (6 bases). This CDR3 spans 15 amino acids. Trimming removed 5 bases at V and 3 bases at J, with 17 bases between. Germline V gene sequence: CDR1 DFQATT, CDR2 SNEGSKA (reference sequence). The CDR3 here is CSAPGVLGVNQPQHF. The CDR3 nucleotides are TGCAGTGCTCCAGGGGTCCTGGGGGTCAATCAGCCCCAGCATTTT.

As concerns this clonotype: A much larger clone differs by one base, so this may be a read error. The chain joins TRBV20-1 to TRBJ2-2, with 7 bases aligning to TRBD1. The trim removed 3 bases at V and 7 bases at J, leaving 11 bases unmatched. From germline, CDR1 is DFQATT and CDR2 SNEGSKA (reference sequence). CDR3 length equals 15 residues. CDR3 amino acids: CSASRRGGAVGELFF. The DNA of the CDR3 is TGCAGTGCTAGCCGGAGAGGGGGCGCAGTCGGGGAGCTGTTTTTT.

Ten or more counts support this clonotype. V is TRBV20-1 and J is TRBJ2-5, with D unclear. There are 15 residues in the CDR3. CDR1 and CDR2 from the germline V gene are DFQATT and SNEGSKA (reference sequence). Trimming cost V 0 bases and J 1 base, with 12 bases left between them. The CDR3 here is CSARDTRAPQETQYF. CDR3 bases: TGCAGTGCTAGAGATACCCGGGCCCCCCAAGAGACCCAGTACTTC.

Comment on this clonotype: The germline gene is not matched at one end of the junction; a read error may be the cause. V gene TRBV10-2 combines with J gene TRBJ2-2; no clear D gene. The CDR3 loop spans 18 amino acids. Germline V lookup: CDR1 WSHSY, CDR2 SAAADI. CDR3 region: CARSAIPTALRHTGELFF. CDR3 DNA: TGCGCCAGGAGTGCAATCCCGACGGCACTGAGACACACCGGGGAGCTGTTTTTT.

The chain carries TRBV20-1 and TRBJ1-5; D remains ambiguous. CDR3 length: 15 residues. Germline-derived CDR1 and CDR2 are DFQATT and SNEGSKA (reference sequence). Trimming removed 5 bases at V and 2 bases at J, with 16 bases between. The CDR3 here is CSARAGIFGNQPQHF. As DNA, the CDR3 is TGCAGTGCTCGGGCGGGGATTTTTGGCAATCAGCCCCAGCATTTT.

This clonotype occurred many times. A read error may produce the germline difference seen at one junction end. The chain couples TRBV12-3 or TRBV12-4 to TRBJ2-1; D tentatively reads TRBD1 or TRBD2 (5 bases each). The CDR3 consists of 15 residues. The CDR3 protein is CASRIAGTSHNEQFF. CDR3 in DNA: TGTGCCAGCAGGATAGCCGGGACCTCCCACAATGAGCAGTTCTTC.

Many counts were recorded for this clonotype. The V gene is TRBV9, the J gene TRBJ2-2; 11 bases agree with TRBD2. After removal of 3 bases from V and 7 bases from J, the junction contained 5 bases not matched to a gene. This CDR3 is built from 15 residues. Per the germline V gene, CDR1 is SGDLS and CDR2 is YYNGEE. The DNA of the CDR3 is TGTGCCAGCAGCGAGACTAGCGGGATTAGCGGGGAGCTGTTTTTT. As protein: CASSETSGISGELFF. The entire variable domain, with the rest obtained from reference TRBV9 and TRBJ2-2, is as follows: DSGVTQTPKHLITATGQRVTLRCSPRSGDLSVYWYQQSLDQGLQFLIQYYNGEERAKGNILERFSAQQFPDLHSELNLSSLELGDSALYFCASSETSGISGELFFGEGSRLTVL.

The CDR3 protein is CSSGGWDRGVSGYEQYF. The CDR3 DNA follows: TGCAGCTCTGGGGGATGGGACAGGGGAGTCTCTGGCTACGAGCAGTACTTC. The chain recombines TRBV20-1 with TRBJ2-7; TRBD1 agrees at 10 bases. Germline V lookup: CDR1 DFQATT, CDR2 SNEGSKA (reference sequence). This CDR3 comprises 17 residues.

About this clonotype: A much larger clone lies a single base off, so this may be a read error. This chain links TRBV10-3 with TRBJ2-1; 10 bases agree with TRBD2. The germline gives CDR1 ENHRY, CDR2 SYGVKD. The CDR3 extends over 12 amino acids. The CDR3 DNA reads TGTGCCACCGGACTAGCGGTCGATGAGCAGTCCTTC. Translating it yields CATGLAVDEQSF.

The chain couples TRBV28 to TRBJ1-2; weak D call: TRBD1 (5 bases). This CDR3 region has 13 residues. V lost 2 bases, J lost 7 bases, and 11 bases lay in between. CDR1 MDHEN and CDR2 SYDVKM come from the germline V gene. CDR3 nucleotide sequence: TGTGCCAGCAGTTTAGGGGCAGGGATTGGCTACACCTTC. Translated: CASSLGAGIGYTF.